This TCR beta chain comes out of a study of blood T cell repertoires in COVID-19. TCRdb's copy holds only in-frame clones and misses some; the assay was immunoSEQ multiplex PCR. The table shows about 49,000 clones, with about 90% occurring only once. CDR1 is GTSNPN and CDR2 is SVGIG in the germline V gene (reference sequence). CDR3 size: 15 residues. With 2 bases removed from V and 2 bases from J, the gap between germline ends came to 14 bases. The receptor comes from a woman of 80 years or more with COVID-19, enrolled during active disease. The chain uses TRBV30 and TRBJ2-3; a weak D match, TRBD2 (6 bases). Material: peripheral blood. CDR3: CAWSKDGGNTDTQYF. CDR3 DNA sequence: TGTGCCTGGAGTAAAGACGGGGGAAACACAGATACGCAGTATTTT.